Sequencing of this TCR beta chain was carried out in a study of graft-versus-host responses after intestinal transplantation. Sequenced by immunoSEQ multiplex PCR; TCRdb stores in-frame clones only, minus some. The data hold 80,000 to 95,000 clones, with roughly nine tenths observed a single time. Germline lookup yields CDR1 SNHLY and CDR2 FYNNEI. Unmatched junction bases numbered 14, after V lost 8 bases and J lost 2 bases. The CDR3 length is 17 residues. With respect to this clone: Its antigen is not identified.

The sequencing used unstimulated CD4+ T cells sorted from spleen or lymph node cells, collected before transplant. This clonotype was sampled from a human donor who was the organ donor for an intestinal transplant. The chain uses TRBV2 and TRBJ2-3; TRBD2 matches 9 bases. The CDR3: CASGGPPGLASTDTQYF. The CDR3 DNA sequence: TGTGCCAGCGGGGGCCCTCCGGGACTAGCATCCACAGATACGCAGTATTTT.